This section outlines one T cell receptor (beta chain) sequence together with its context. Only in-frame clones appear in the TCRdb table, and some are missing; sequencing was by immunoSEQ multiplex PCR. This table holds under 300,000 clones, over 80% found once. Per the germline V gene, CDR1 is LNHDA and CDR2 is SQIVND (reference sequence). Between the trimmed V and J ends, which lost 3 bases and 4 bases, there was a span of 6 bases. The CDR3 sequence is 12 residues long. This entry belongs to a study of blood T cell repertoires in COVID-19. Study summary: Acute-phase and convalescent COVID-19 samples originated in the United States, Italy and Spain.

The source is a woman aged 60-75 years with active or convalescent COVID-19. The specimen was peripheral blood. The gene calls are TRBV19 and TRBJ2-5, with D possibly TRBD1 on 5 matching bases. CDR3 sequence reads: CASSIQGETQYF. In DNA form, the CDR3 reads TGTGCCAGTAGTATCCAGGGAGAGACCCAGTACTTC.